What follows describes a single T cell receptor beta chain. Its cognate antigen is unknown. This CDR3 comprises 13 residues. Germline CDR1 reads SGHAT; CDR2 reads FQNNGV. Deletions cut 3 bases from V and 6 bases from J, with 10 bases between. The assay was immunoSEQ multiplex PCR, and TCRdb's table has in-frame clones only and misses some. Among approximately 21,000 clones, around 70% were seen once, and the ten largest hold 20% to 25%. The sample belongs to a study of PD-1 blockade in classical Hodgkin lymphoma. All the patients suffered relapse after autologous stem cell transplantation, and brentuximab vedotin exposure differed. Findings and limits, study-wide: Lower baseline TCR diversity marked trial partial responders and progressors. Relapsed/refractory patients reportedly had the lowest baseline TCR diversity, below newly diagnosed patients, who were below healthy donors.

The input for sequencing was peripheral blood mononuclear cells (PBMCs), taken at baseline. The V and J genes are TRBV11-2 and TRBJ2-3; no definite D call. This TCR was recovered from a human donor with classical Hodgkin lymphoma. CDR3 in amino acids: CASSFTHMDTQYF. The CDR3, as DNA: TGTGCCAGCAGCTTTACCCATATGGATACGCAGTATTTT.